The sample holds one count of the clone carrying this T cell receptor beta chain. Antigen: not known. The data were obtained in a study of CD8+CD57+ T cells in acquired aplastic anemia. This CDR3 has 11 amino acids. The germline V and J ends were trimmed by 5 bases and 8 bases, with 8 bases remaining between them. Germline-derived CDR1 and CDR2 are SGHRS and YFSETQ. The study profiled TCR beta VDJ and CDR3 using genomic DNA as template. TCRdb re-called the reads with MiXCR, one entry per CDR3 protein. This table holds approximately 130,000 distinct CDR3 sequences, 58% found once. An expansion of CD8+CD57+ cells by flow cytometry had been shown in patients chosen for sequencing. In all patients, the disease was severe acquired aplastic anemia. Blood was sampled before the patients had received any therapy. Overall study findings and caveats: A significant difference in CD8+ Simpson's diversity between patients and controls was not found.

The sequence derives from a human donor with aplastic anemia. The chain carries TRBV5-1 and TRBJ2-1, with D uncertain. The sequenced material came from sorted CD4+, CD8+, or CD8+CD57+ T cells (not recorded which) from PBMCs. CDR3 nucleotides: TGCGCCAGCAGGGCGGCCCATGAGCAGTTCTTC. Protein product: CASRAAHEQFF.